This TCR beta chain came from a study of T cells in Graves' hyperthyroidism and ophthalmopathy (dated by TCRdb to 2018 to 2020). About the full investigation: Peripheral blood samples were taken at the time of initial diagnosis, prior to any treatment. A discovery cohort of roughly 100 patients, roughly 43 with Graves' ophthalmopathy and 57 with stable Graves' hyperthyroidism, was used to find distinguishing TCR V-J signatures. An independent validation cohort of under 20 hyperthyroidism patients and approximately 16 patients who later progressed to ophthalmopathy tested prospective prediction of ophthalmopathy. The 90 or so discovery patients were randomly split 7:3 into training and test sets. The study also compared thyroid tissue and blood T-cell repertoires from over 5 Graves' hyperthyroidism patients. Once sampling was done, hyperthyroidism patients were given methimazole at a starting dose of 30 mg daily, whereas ophthalmopathy patients were given high-dose intravenous methylprednisolone. The paper reports TCR Vbeta CDR3 sequencing of approximately 140 peripheral blood samples: some 44 ophthalmopathy, under 80 hyperthyroidism and around 17 progressor patients. The investigation overall reported the following: Sample size was not statistically predetermined, and investigators were not blinded to group allocation. Blood samples also contained most of the expanded thyroid clonotypes (frequency above 0.001), which suggests that blood repertoires may reflect thyroid immune responses. In validation, the model predicted progression to ophthalmopathy with about 71% sensitivity and approximately 72% specificity, a median of about 6 months before onset. In cross-validation, a model built on a 13 V-J signature told ophthalmopathy apart from stable hyperthyroidism with about 90% sensitivity and about 81% specificity, and in testing the same model reached 80%/75%.

Ophthalmopathy patients had moderately to severely active disease, Clinical Activity Score of at least 3, NOSPECS grade of at least 4, and duration under 3 months. Exclusion was applied to patients with uncontrolled infections, other autoimmune diseases, pregnancy or lactation. Diagnoses were established on the basis of clinical symptoms, serum thyroxine and TRAb, thyroid ultrasound, and orbital computed tomography. PBMCs were separated from 10 ml of fresh peripheral blood using Ficoll-Paque density gradient centrifugation. Total RNA was extracted using Trizol reagent, and RNA quality was assessed on an Agilent 2100 Bioanalyzer. This clonotype was counted between two and nine times. The clone's antigen remains unknown. Base qualities are missing; no much larger clone stands one base away. The TCR beta CDR3 regions were amplified from the RNA transcripts. For the first round of RT-PCR on the TCR CDR3, the HTBI primer set was used together with the Qiagen OneStep RT-PCR kit. Libraries were constructed in a second round of multiplex PCR, after which size selection and purification were carried out. Libraries were sequenced paired-end with 100 bp reads on an Illumina HiSeq2000. In the source study's methods: SOAPnuke was used to process the raw data, removing reads that contained adapters or uncalled bases, had a mean Phred below 15, or lacked an exact match to the constant primer or identifier. High-quality paired reads were merged with COPE v1.2.5, and unique nucleotide sequences were defined as clonotypes. MiTCR v1.1 was used to align the clonotypes against IMGT TRBV, TRBD and TRBJ reference segments. Only V-J combinations with frequency above 0.0001, covering roughly 99% of repertoires, were analysed. A TCS score was defined as the ratio between F50 (clonal expansion) and ExV (chaos), using BLOSUM62-based TCRdist between CDR3 peptides within each V-J. Welch's t-statistics and random forest reduced 450 to 600 V-J features to about 12, which were used in a naive Bayes classifier (R e1071). In-frame beta chains were kept once TCRdb had trimmed the public reads at Q25 with fastp and called clones with MiXCR. A single entry per CDR3 protein holds the most common genes and DNA from its merged rows. TCRdb, not the authors, supplied the V and J calls. In all, the sample holds roughly 530,000 distinct CDR3 sequences, and roughly 18% of those were seen once. The top ten clonotypes cover 15% to 20% of the sample.

Sequenced input: blood. The sequence was collected from a woman younger than 30 with Graves' ophthalmopathy.

Read as DNA, the sequence is TGCGCCAGCAGCCAAGATCGTGGGGGGGGGAACACTGAAGCTTTCTTT. Its protein product is CASSQDRGGGNTEAFF. The chain employs TRBV4-3 and TRBJ1-1, with TRBD1 as a weak D call on 5 bases. V is cut by 0 bases and J by 1 base, and the space between the germline ends is 12 bases. Measured from the cysteine to the phenylalanine, the CDR3 is 16 residues long. Only the CDR3 portion is preserved as DNA: 48 bases, with reading frame beginning at the first base. The germline V gene supplies CDR1 LGHNA and CDR2 YSLEER.